Listed below are T cell receptor beta chains from one sample, sequenced in a study of cytomegalovirus exposure and HLA in healthy donors. Assay used: immunoSEQ multiplex PCR; TCRdb lists only in-frame clones, some missing. Of 100,000 to 120,000 clones listed, about 90% are singletons. The sample taken for sequencing was PBMCs. These receptors were collected from a man aged 35 to 55 in good health and CMV-seronegative. The CDR3 runs from the conserved cysteine through the conserved F or W. D genes are given only for firm matches. Clone size, where shown, is once, few, many, or a class for clones that have expanded.

D gene: -; V gene: TRBV7-2; J gene: TRBJ1-6; clone size: -; CDR3 protein: CASSPTGTRSSYNSPLHF; CDR3 DNA: TGTGCCAGCAGCCCAACAGGGACCCGGAGCTCCTATAATTCACCCCTCCACTTT
D gene: -; V gene: TRBV25-1; J gene: TRBJ1-6; clone size: -; CDR3 protein: CASSHQGLYSPLHF; CDR3 DNA: TGTGCCAGCAGTCACCAGGGGCTGTATTCACCCCTCCACTTT
D gene: TRBD1; V gene: TRBV6-1; J gene: TRBJ2-5; clone size: -; CDR3 protein: CASSVGTVPQETQYF; CDR3 DNA: TGTGCCAGCAGTGTAGGGACAGTCCCCCAAGAGACCCAGTACTTC
D gene: TRBD1; V gene: TRBV19; J gene: TRBJ2-7; clone size: -; CDR3 protein: CASSIGDRRAYEQYF; CDR3 DNA: TGTGCCAGTAGTATAGGGGACAGGCGCGCCTACGAGCAGTACTTC
D gene: -; V gene: TRBV25-1; J gene: TRBJ2-1; clone size: -; CDR3 protein: CASSGETGRNEQFF; CDR3 DNA: TGTGCCAGCAGTGGAGAGACAGGGAGGAATGAGCAGTTCTTC
D gene: -; V gene: TRBV4-2; J gene: TRBJ2-1; clone size: -; CDR3 protein: CASSQVRYNEQFF; CDR3 DNA: TGTGCCAGCAGCCAAGTGCGGTACAATGAGCAGTTCTTC
D gene: -; V gene: TRBV2; J gene: TRBJ1-5; clone size: few; CDR3 protein: CASTRSWSQPQHF; CDR3 DNA: TGTGCCAGCACAAGATCTTGGAGTCAGCCCCAGCATTTT
D gene: TRBD2; V gene: TRBV10-3; J gene: TRBJ2-3; clone size: -; CDR3 protein: CAIKLGGASGDTQYF; CDR3 DNA: TGTGCCATCAAACTCGGGGGGGCCTCTGGAGATACGCAGTATTTT
D gene: TRBD1; V gene: TRBV2; J gene: TRBJ1-5; clone size: once; CDR3 protein: CASSEGTGGNQPQHF; CDR3 DNA: TGTGCCAGCAGTGAAGGGACAGGGGGCAATCAGCCCCAGCATTTT
D gene: -; V gene: TRBV28; J gene: TRBJ1-5; clone size: -; CDR3 protein: CASRLLRVPYSNQPQHF; CDR3 DNA: TGTGCCAGCAGACTCCTCCGGGTCCCATATAGCAATCAGCCCCAGCATTTT
D gene: -; V gene: TRBV25-1; J gene: TRBJ2-6; clone size: -; CDR3 protein: CARFLLGANVLTF; CDR3 DNA: TGTGCCAGGTTTCTCCTGGGGGCCAACGTCCTGACTTTC
D gene: -; V gene: TRBV10-3; J gene: TRBJ1-1; clone size: -; CDR3 protein: CAITSSTGTGTEAFF; CDR3 DNA: TGTGCCATCACCTCCTCCACAGGTACTGGAACTGAAGCTTTCTTT
D gene: TRBD2; V gene: TRBV5-1; J gene: TRBJ2-3; clone size: -; CDR3 protein: CASSLLSGGGTDTQYF; CDR3 DNA: TGCGCCAGCAGCTTGCTGAGCGGGGGGGGCACAGATACGCAGTATTTT
D gene: TRBD1; V gene: TRBV11-2; J gene: TRBJ1-4; clone size: -; CDR3 protein: CASSSETGREEKLFF; CDR3 DNA: TGTGCCAGCAGCTCTGAGACAGGGAGAGAGGAAAAACTGTTTTTT
D gene: TRBD1; V gene: TRBV2; J gene: TRBJ2-3; clone size: -; CDR3 protein: CARDGTGRSDTQYF; CDR3 DNA: TGTGCCAGGGACGGGACAGGGAGGTCAGATACGCAGTATTTT
D gene: -; V gene: TRBV27; J gene: TRBJ2-7; clone size: -; CDR3 protein: CASSPRGAYTEQYF; CDR3 DNA: TGTGCCAGCAGTCCTCGGGGGGCCTACACCGAGCAGTACTTC
D gene: -; V gene: TRBV6-5; J gene: TRBJ1-2; clone size: -; CDR3 protein: CASSYSPGGVGFF; CDR3 DNA: TGTGCCAGCAGTTACTCCCCCGGGGGGGTAGGCTTCTTC
D gene: -; V gene: TRBV2; J gene: TRBJ1-4; clone size: few; CDR3 protein: CASARQFNEKLFF; CDR3 DNA: TGTGCCAGCGCGAGACAATTTAATGAAAAACTGTTTTTT
D gene: TRBD1; V gene: TRBV18; J gene: TRBJ2-2; clone size: few; CDR3 protein: CASSLYTGGSDTGELFF; CDR3 DNA: TGTGCCAGCTCACTTTATACAGGGGGCTCGGACACCGGGGAGCTGTTTTTT
D gene: TRBD1; V gene: TRBV5-1; J gene: TRBJ1-1; clone size: few; CDR3 protein: CASSSSGQGGTEAFF; CDR3 DNA: TGCGCCAGCAGCTCGTCGGGACAGGGAGGCACTGAAGCTTTCTTT
D gene: TRBD2; V gene: TRBV2; J gene: TRBJ2-7; clone size: -; CDR3 protein: CATLRDYSSYEQYF; CDR3 DNA: TGTGCCACCCTCCGGGACTACTCCTCCTACGAGCAGTACTTC
D gene: -; V gene: TRBV6-6; J gene: TRBJ1-5; clone size: -; CDR3 protein: CASYRVPGQPQHF; CDR3 DNA: TGTGCCAGTTACAGGGTGCCAGGTCAGCCCCAGCATTTT
D gene: -; V gene: TRBV5-1; J gene: TRBJ1-2; clone size: once; CDR3 protein: CASSLVDPRDGYTF; CDR3 DNA: TGCGCCAGCAGCTTGGTGGACCCCAGGGATGGCTACACCTTC
D gene: TRBD1; V gene: TRBV27; J gene: TRBJ2-5; clone size: -; CDR3 protein: CASSSRDRHQTQYF; CDR3 DNA: TGTGCCAGCAGTTCAAGGGACAGACACCAGACCCAGTACTTC
D gene: TRBD1; V gene: TRBV7-9; J gene: TRBJ1-1; clone size: few; CDR3 protein: CASSPSGQRNTEAFF; CDR3 DNA: TGTGCCAGCAGCCCCTCGGGACAGAGGAACACTGAAGCTTTCTTT
D gene: -; V gene: TRBV2; J gene: TRBJ1-1; clone size: -; CDR3 protein: CASRGFEGGEAFF; CDR3 DNA: TGTGCCAGCAGGGGGTTTGAAGGGGGAGAAGCTTTCTTT
D gene: TRBD1; V gene: TRBV6-1; J gene: TRBJ1-1; clone size: -; CDR3 protein: CASIRQGGGTEAFF; CDR3 DNA: TGTGCCAGCATTAGACAGGGTGGGGGGACTGAAGCTTTCTTT
D gene: TRBD1; V gene: TRBV11-1; J gene: TRBJ2-7; clone size: -; CDR3 protein: CASSFTGGWDEQYF; CDR3 DNA: TGTGCCAGCAGTTTTACAGGGGGCTGGGACGAGCAGTACTTC
D gene: TRBD1; V gene: TRBV28; J gene: TRBJ2-3; clone size: -; CDR3 protein: CASSPGTASTDTQYF; CDR3 DNA: TGTGCCAGCAGCCCCGGGACAGCTAGCACAGATACGCAGTATTTT
D gene: TRBD2; V gene: TRBV4-2; J gene: TRBJ2-5; clone size: -; CDR3 protein: CASSQDKGNSGGFGETQYF; CDR3 DNA: TGTGCCAGCAGCCAAGATAAGGGGAATAGCGGGGGGTTTGGAGAGACCCAGTACTTC